This passage covers 18 T cell receptor beta chains from one sample sequenced in a study of response to subunit inactivated influenza vaccine. TCRdb reprocessed the RT-PCR reads via MiXCR and lists one record per CDR3 protein. The profile covers fewer than 250,000 distinct CDR3 sequences, with about 15% appearing a single time and 26% taken by the ten largest. Sequenced here: CD8+ T cells sorted from PBMCs, sampled approximately 5 days after vaccination. Receptor source: a man aged 45 to 65 who received an inactivated influenza vaccine.

The chain employs TRBV7-9 and TRBJ2-7; D possibly uses TRBD1 or TRBD2 (5 bases each). Per the germline V gene, CDR1 is SEHNR and CDR2 is FQNEAQ (reference sequence). The CDR3 loop spans 13 amino acids. V was cut by 0 bases and J by 7 bases, with 10 bases left in between. The CDR3 here is CASSLAAWGEQYF. The DNA for the CDR3 is TGTGCCAGCAGCTTAGCCGCCTGGGGGGAGCAGTACTTC.

In its sample, this clonotype was seen many times. V is TRBV6-1 and J is TRBJ2-3, with TRBD2 matching over 11 bases. This CDR3 region has 16 residues. V was clipped by 5 bases and J by 2 bases; unmatched bases: 6. CDR1 is MNHNS, CDR2 SASEGT, per germline. CDR3 protein: CASSSLAGGLTDTQYF. As DNA, the CDR3 is TGTGCCAGCAGTAGTCTAGCGGGAGGTCTCACAGATACGCAGTATTTT.

This clonotype was found a few times. The chain uses TRBV6-1 and TRBJ2-3; 10 nucleotides line up with TRBD2. V lost 6 bases, J lost 5 bases, and 11 bases stayed unmatched. The CDR3 runs 16 residues. Germline lookup yields CDR1 MNHNS and CDR2 SASEGT. CDR3 loop: CASSPGTSAGIDTQYF. The CDR3 DNA is TGTGCCAGCAGCCCCGGGACTAGCGCCGGGATAGATACGCAGTATTTT.

The chain employs TRBV7-9 and TRBJ2-1; the match to TRBD2 covers 11 bases. Germline V lookup: CDR1 SEHNR, CDR2 FQNEAQ (reference sequence). The CDR3 covers 15 residues. After removal of 5 bases from V and 7 bases from J, the junction contained 7 bases not matched to a gene. The CDR3 protein is CASSQSGTSGNEQFF. CDR3 nucleotides: TGTGCCAGCAGCCAATCCGGGACTAGCGGAAATGAGCAGTTCTTC.

In this sample, this clonotype turned up a few times. The rearrangement uses TRBV7-9 and TRBJ2-5; 8 bases align to TRBD1. V shed 1 base, J shed 4 bases, and the junction held 5 bases outside the gene matches. The CDR3 has 15 residues. The germline gives CDR1 SEHNR, CDR2 FQNEAQ (reference sequence). In nucleotides, the CDR3 is TGTGCCAGCAGCTTAGGAGTCAGGGGGCGAGAGACCCAGTACTTC. This codes for CASSLGVRGRETQYF. Looking up the rest from reference TRBV7-9 and TRBJ2-5 gives the full variable domain: DTGVSQNPRHKITKRGQNVTFRCDPISEHNRLYWYRQTLGQGPEFLTYFQNEAQLEKSRLLSDRFSAERPKGSFSTLEIQRTEQGDSAMYLCASSLGVRGRETQYFGPGTRLLVL.

This clonotype was seen a handful of times. CDR3 DNA: TGTGCCACCAGCAGAGATAGGCCGGCTGAAGCTTTCTTT. This gives the protein CATSRDRPAEAFF. The chain recombines TRBV15 with TRBJ1-1; no clear D gene. The ends were cut back, 0 bases at V and 6 bases at J, with 8 bases in the middle. The length of the CDR3 is 13 residues. CDR1 and CDR2 from the germline V gene are LNHNV and YYDKDF (reference sequence).

The genes are TRBV3-1 and TRBJ2-5; D is unclear. Germline assignment: CDR1 LGHDT and CDR2 YNNKEL (reference sequence). The V gene lost 3 bases and the J gene lost 5 bases, with 16 bases spanning the gap. This CDR3 is built from 15 residues. This CDR3 reads CASSQSRHVVETQYF. The DNA for the CDR3 is TGTGCCAGCAGCCAGTCCAGACACGTCGTGGAGACCCAGTACTTC.

This clonotype appeared a few times. This chain joins TRBV4-2 and TRBJ1-6; 9 bases align to TRBD1. The CDR3 sequence is 16 residues long. Trimming cost V 5 bases and J 10 bases; bases outside gene matches: 12. The germline V gene has CDR1 LGHNA and CDR2 YNFKEQ. The CDR3 nucleotides are TGTGCCAGCAGCTACGAACAGGGGGCGCTTGGATCACCCCTCCACTTT. Its protein is CASSYEQGALGSPLHF.

V and J are TRBV12-3 or TRBV12-4 and TRBJ2-2; 12 bases map to TRBD2. Trimming removed 4 bases from V and 2 bases from J; junction bases left unmatched: 2. The CDR3 loop spans 16 amino acids. CDR3 residues: CASSSSGGDNTGELFF. Written as DNA, the CDR3 is TGTGCCAGCAGTTCTAGCGGGGGGGATAACACCGGGGAGCTGTTTTTT.

The gene calls are TRBV10-3 and TRBJ1-2, with TRBD1 matching 8 bases. CDR3 size: 15 residues. Unmatched junction bases numbered 6, after V lost 4 bases and J lost 2 bases. Germline CDR1 ENHRY, CDR2 SYGVKD. The chain's CDR3 is CAISAGGQENYGYTF. Here the CDR3 DNA reads TGTGCCATCAGTGCGGGGGGACAGGAGAACTATGGCTACACCTTC.

The table lists this clonotype with a few counts. The rearrangement links TRBV28 to TRBJ2-1; 7 bases line up with TRBD1. V gave up 7 bases and J gave up 9 bases; unmatched junction bases: 6. CDR1 and CDR2 (germline): MDHEN, SYDVKM. The CDR3 contains 12 residues. CDR3 DNA sequence: TGTGCCAGCAACCCAGGGGGTTTTGAGCAGTTCTTC. Its protein product is CASNPGGFEQFF.

This chain uses TRBV28 with TRBJ1-1; TRBD1 agrees at 7 bases. Looked up from germline, CDR1 is MDHEN and CDR2 is SYDVKM. The length of the CDR3 is 17 residues. Trimming cost V 7 bases and J 1 base; bases outside gene matches: 15. CDR3 bases: TGTGCCAGCACCGGAGACAGGGAGGGTTGGGAGAACACTGAAGCTTTCTTT. This codes for CASTGDREGWENTEAFF.

This clonotype was detected only a few times. The V call is TRBV11-3, the J call TRBJ2-1; D remains unclear. The V gene's germline CDR1 is SGHNT and CDR2 YENEEA. V lost 0 bases, J lost 8 bases, and 14 bases lay in between. CDR3 length: 15 residues. DNA for the CDR3: TGTGCCAGCAGCTTAGATCTGGGCCCCGTAGATGAGCAGTTCTTC. This translates into CASSLDLGPVDEQFF.

The chain joins TRBV3-1 to TRBJ1-1; D is perhaps TRBD1 (6 bases). This CDR3 is built from 19 residues. Germline assignment: CDR1 LGHDT and CDR2 YNNKEL (reference sequence). Trimming cost V 0 bases and J 1 base, with 21 bases left between them. The CDR3 nucleotides read TGTGCCAGCAGCCAAGATGCCGACCCAAGAGACAGGACGAACACTGAAGCTTTCTTT. Protein product: CASSQDADPRDRTNTEAFF.

This clonotype was detected a few times. The V and J genes are TRBV6-5 and TRBJ2-1; the match to TRBD2 covers 10 bases. V shed 5 bases and J 5 bases; nucleotides not matched to a gene: 9. The V gene's germline CDR1 is MNHEY and CDR2 SVGAGI. The CDR3 contains 16 residues. CDR3 sequence reads: CASSTTRTSGDNEQFF. The DNA of the CDR3 is TGTGCCAGCAGTACTACGCGGACTAGCGGAGACAATGAGCAGTTCTTC.

This clonotype was detected only a few times. The rearrangement joins TRBV13 to TRBJ2-1; D perhaps matches TRBD2 (6 bases). CDR3 length: 15 residues. The germline gives CDR1 PRHDT, CDR2 FYEKMQ (reference sequence). Trimming removed 2 bases from V and 4 bases from J, with 12 bases in between. CDR3 sequence: CASSLWGLPYNEQFF. The DNA of the CDR3 is TGTGCCAGCAGCTTATGGGGACTCCCATACAATGAGCAGTTCTTC.

The CDR3 nucleotides are TGTGCCAGCAAACTTACAAACAGGGGATATGGCTACACCTTC. Protein product: CASKLTNRGYGYTF. This chain links TRBV6-1 with TRBJ1-2; 7 nucleotides line up with TRBD1. V shed 7 bases and J 5 bases; nucleotides not matched to a gene: 10. Germline CDR1 is MNHNS and CDR2 is SASEGT. This CDR3 comprises 14 residues.

The gene calls are TRBV7-9 and TRBJ2-5, with TRBD1 matching over 7 bases. Germline V lookup: CDR1 SEHNR, CDR2 FQNEAQ (reference sequence). This CDR3 region has 15 residues. With V trimmed by 2 bases and J by 0 bases, 3 bases remained unmatched. CDR3 residues: CASSLTRGYQETQYF. The DNA for the CDR3 is TGTGCCAGCAGCTTAACCAGGGGGTACCAAGAGACCCAGTACTTC.